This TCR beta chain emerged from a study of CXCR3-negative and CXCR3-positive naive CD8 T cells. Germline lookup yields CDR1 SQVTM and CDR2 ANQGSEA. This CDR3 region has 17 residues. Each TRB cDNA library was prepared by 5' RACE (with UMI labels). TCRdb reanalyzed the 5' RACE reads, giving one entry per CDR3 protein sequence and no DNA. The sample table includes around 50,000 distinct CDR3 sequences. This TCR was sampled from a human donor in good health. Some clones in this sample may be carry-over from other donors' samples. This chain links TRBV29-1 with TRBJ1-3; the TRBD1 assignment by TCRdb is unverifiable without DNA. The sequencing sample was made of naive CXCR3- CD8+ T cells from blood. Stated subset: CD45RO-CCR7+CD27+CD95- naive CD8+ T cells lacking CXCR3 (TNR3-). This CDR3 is CSVVGTDNAISGNTIYF.